Each of the 10 T cell receptor beta chains below was sequenced from the same sample in a study of regulatory T cells in long-lasting Graves disease. Documented time point: newly diagnosed GD, antithyroid drugs for less than 3 months. Generation of the TCR library employed RNA extracted from PBMCs. In building TCR beta libraries, iRepertoire HTBI primers were used together with Arm-PCR of CDR3 regions. TCRdb re-called the multiplex PCR reads through MiXCR, storing one row per CDR3 protein. The sample lists some 560,000 distinct CDR3 sequences, about 16% occurring once. The same sample was also used in a study of T cells in Graves' hyperthyroidism and ophthalmopathy.

The material was peripheral blood mononuclear cells (PBMCs), obtained at new diagnosis, from a patient treated with antithyroid drugs. These receptors came from a woman aged 35-60 years with Graves disease.

This clonotype showed up many times. The rearrangement joins TRBV20-1 to TRBJ1-2; the D gene is possibly TRBD1 (6 bases). Germline assignment: CDR1 DFQATT and CDR2 SNEGSKA (reference sequence). The CDR3 loop spans 11 amino acids. Deletions cut 7 bases from V and 4 bases from J, with 10 bases between. The CDR3 protein is CSVRGPYGYTF. CDR3 sequence (DNA): TGCAGTGTTCGGGGGCCCTATGGCTACACCTTC.

Many counts were recorded for this clonotype. The chain is built from TRBV3-1 and TRBJ1-5, with 8 bases identical to TRBD1. This CDR3 spans 15 amino acids. V shed 4 bases and J 6 bases; nucleotides not matched to a gene: 8. Germline values: CDR1 LGHDT, CDR2 YNNKEL (reference sequence). The CDR3 DNA is TGTGCCAGCAGCCTGACAGGGGCGACGGGTCAGCCCCAGCATTTT. It encodes CASSLTGATGQPQHF.

This clonotype was picked up many times. The chain employs TRBV28 and TRBJ1-2, with D possibly matching TRBD1 (6 bases). Germline CDR1 MDHEN, CDR2 SYDVKM. Trimming left V 6 bases short and J 3 bases short, with 14 bases between. This CDR3 is built from 14 residues. This chain's CDR3 is CASRQGSRDYGYTF. DNA of the CDR3: TGTGCCAGCAGGCAGGGGTCTCGGGACTATGGCTACACCTTC.

The chain is built from TRBV30 and TRBJ2-2; tentative D call: TRBD1 (5 bases). Trimming left V 0 bases short and J 3 bases short, with 11 bases between. Germline V gives CDR1 GTSNPN, CDR2 SVGIG (reference sequence). The CDR3 consists of 15 residues. CDR3 amino acids: CAWSVSRAYTGELFF. The CDR3 bases are TGTGCCTGGAGTGTTTCCAGGGCCTACACCGGGGAGCTGTTTTTT.

The rearrangement uses TRBV6-5 and TRBJ1-6; D not certain. V was trimmed by 0 bases and J by 5 bases, leaving 8 bases between them. This CDR3 has 15 residues. Germline CDR1 reads MNHEY; CDR2 reads SVGAGI. In DNA, the CDR3 is TGTGCCAGCAGTTACTCGAAAAGAAATAATTCACCCCTCCACTTT. This translates into CASSYSKRNNSPLHF.

The chain employs TRBV11-3 and TRBJ2-1; TRBD2 aligns across 9 bases. Germline CDR1 SGHNT, CDR2 YENEEA. With V trimmed by 5 bases and J by 2 bases, 7 bases remained unmatched. This CDR3 has 16 residues. The CDR3 DNA reads as TGTGCCAGCAGCCTCCAAGCGGGGGGAACCTACAATGAGCAGTTCTTC. It is translated as CASSLQAGGTYNEQFF.

This clonotype was seen a handful of times. CDR3 sequence reads: CASSYQQRTGAQYF. The CDR3 nucleotides read TGTGCCAGCAGTTACCAACAGCGCACGGGGGCCCAGTACTTC. The V call is TRBV6-2 or TRBV6-3, the J call TRBJ2-5, with a tentative D call TRBD2 (6 bases). The CDR3 covers 14 residues. The germline V and J ends were trimmed by 2 bases and 9 bases, with 16 bases remaining between them. Germline V gives CDR1 MNHEY, CDR2 SVGEGT.

There are a few counts of this clonotype. V and J are TRBV9 and TRBJ2-7; D is possibly TRBD1 (6 bases). Germline V gene sequence: CDR1 SGDLS, CDR2 YYNGEE. CDR3 size: 14 residues. Trimming stripped 4 bases from V and 6 bases from J, with 17 bases between. In DNA, the CDR3 is TGTGCCAGCAGCCTTCAACAGGGAGAGGTCGAGCAGTACTTC. Translating it yields CASSLQQGEVEQYF. Filled out from reference TRBV9 and TRBJ2-7, the complete variable domain reads DSGVTQTPKHLITATGQRVTLRCSPRSGDLSVYWYQQSLDQGLQFLIQYYNGEERAKGNILERFSAQQFPDLHSELNLSSLELGDSALYFCASSLQQGEVEQYFGPGTRLTVT.

Ten or more counts support this clonotype. V and J are TRBV2 and TRBJ2-5; the D gene could be TRBD1 or TRBD2 (6 bases each). The length of the CDR3 is 13 residues. Trimming left V 7 bases short and J 5 bases short, with 14 bases between. Germline CDR1 and CDR2: SNHLY and FYNNEI. CDR3 in amino acids: CASTKQGGETQYF. For the CDR3, the DNA is TGTGCCAGCACTAAACAGGGAGGCGAGACCCAGTACTTC.

As concerns this clonotype: One end of the junction does not line up with germline, which may come from a read error. The DNA of the CDR3 is TGCGCCAGCAGCTTGTCAGGTGGAGATAATGTAAAACTGTTTTTT. It specifies CASSLSGGDNVKLFF. V gene TRBV5-1 combines with J gene TRBJ1-4; D is undetermined. The CDR3 sequence is 15 residues long. The germline gives CDR1 SGHRS, CDR2 YFSETQ.